This T cell receptor beta chain was recovered during a study of cytomegalovirus exposure and HLA in healthy donors. Study outcomes and limitations: Researchers catalogued 150 or so TCR beta chains as cytomegalovirus-associated.

Method: immunoSEQ multiplex PCR; TCRdb's copy keeps in-frame clones and lacks some. Altogether about 73,000 clones are present, about 95% being singletons, with the ten largest covering over 3%. In its sample, this clone was seen once. Its antigen is currently unknown. Sequencing was carried out using PBMCs. This clonotype originated in a young man in good health and CMV-seronegative.

Here the CDR3 reads CASSHTSGDEQYF. CDR3 coding DNA: TGTGCCAGCAGCCACACCTCAGGTGACGAGCAGTACTTC. The chain links TRBV5-6 to TRBJ2-7; D is uncertain. Germline V gene sequence: CDR1 SGHDT, CDR2 YYEEEE. The V gene lost 4 bases and the J gene lost 5 bases, with 13 bases spanning the gap. The CDR3 runs to 13 residues.